The next 17 T cell receptor beta chains were all read from a single sample in a study of T cell repertoires in cytomegalovirus infection. TCRdb ran MiXCR on the reads and lists one entry per CDR3 protein. Among roughly 240,000 distinct CDR3 sequences listed, roughly 6.5% were seen once. The source material was PBMCs. These receptors all come from a human donor in good health (CMV status not recorded). Some clones in this sample may be carry-over from other donors' samples.

This clonotype was observed at least ten times. The rearrangement links TRBV15 to TRBJ2-2; D possibly corresponds to TRBD1 (6 bases). The ends were cut back, 2 bases at V and 3 bases at J, with 16 bases in the middle. The CDR3 runs to 17 residues. CDR1 LNHNV and CDR2 YYDKDF come from the germline V gene (reference sequence). The CDR3 loop is CATSRPTDRPDTGELFF. The CDR3 DNA sequence: TGTGCCACCAGCAGACCTACCGACAGGCCCGACACCGGGGAGCTGTTTTTT.

This clonotype was seen more than once but under ten times. This chain joins TRBV6-5 and TRBJ2-7; D possibly corresponds to TRBD1 (5 bases). V shed 0 bases and J shed 2 bases, with 11 bases lying between them. Germline CDR1 and CDR2: MNHEY and SVGAGI. The CDR3 runs to 15 residues. The CDR3 sequence is CASSYSVGQAYEQYF. The CDR3 DNA follows: TGTGCCAGCAGTTACTCAGTCGGACAAGCCTACGAGCAGTACTTC.

The rearrangement joins TRBV6-2 or TRBV6-3 to TRBJ1-1; D call uncertain. The CDR3 extends over 14 amino acids. Germline CDR1 and CDR2: MNHEY and SVGEGT. The ends were cut back, 6 bases at V and 3 bases at J, with 14 bases in the middle. The DNA of the CDR3 is TGTGCCAGCAGCCCGTCCCCGTGGGACACTGAAGCTTTCTTT. Translation gives CASSPSPWDTEAFF.

This clonotype was counted ten times or more. The chain links TRBV7-3 to TRBJ2-6; D uncertain. V was shortened by 5 bases and J by 0 bases, with 14 bases between the two germline ends. The CDR3 totals 17 residues. The germline V gene encodes CDR1 SGHTA and CDR2 FQGTGA. CDR3 coding DNA: TGTGCCAGCAGCCCTTCCCTCTCAGACTCTGGGGCCAACGTCCTGACTTTC. This gives the protein CASSPSLSDSGANVLTF.

Many counts were recorded for this clonotype. The genes are TRBV20-1 and TRBJ1-5; no clear D gene. CDR3 size: 15 residues. CDR1 is DFQATT and CDR2 is SNEGSKA in the germline V gene (reference sequence). V was clipped by 0 bases and J by 3 bases, with 12 bases between them. The CDR3 region has the DNA TGCAGTGCTAGAGATCGGACCAGGTTCAATCAGCCCCAGCATTTT. It is translated as CSARDRTRFNQPQHF.

This clonotype was detected many times. The chain is built from TRBV29-1 and TRBJ2-7; D remains ambiguous. The CDR3 length is 9 residues. Germline assignment: CDR1 SQVTM and CDR2 ANQGSEA. V was shortened by 2 bases and J by 13 bases, with 9 bases between the two germline ends. CDR3 region: CSVESPAYF. The CDR3 DNA is TGCAGCGTTGAAAGTCCGGCCTACTTC.

Worth noting for this clonotype: A far larger clone differs by one base, so this is likely a read error. The genes are TRBV2 and TRBJ2-1, with D unclear. Germline values: CDR1 SNHLY, CDR2 FYNNEI. CDR3 length equals 10 residues. Trimming took off 7 bases at V and 6 bases at J, with 4 bases between the two ends. The DNA for the CDR3 is TGTGCCAGCAAGGGCAATGAGCAGTTCTTC. This encodes CASKGNEQFF.

Worth noting for this clonotype: This may be a read error: a much more frequent sequence differs by one nucleotide. The rearrangement links TRBV7-6 to TRBJ2-5, with 16 bases matching TRBD2. CDR1 SGHVS and CDR2 FNYEAQ come from the germline V gene. The CDR3 contains 15 residues. The CDR3 loop is CTSSSGLAGGETQYF. The CDR3 DNA reads TGTACCAGCAGCTCGGGACTAGCGGGGGGGGAGACCCAGTACTTC.

This clonotype was observed many times. This chain uses TRBV2 with TRBJ2-7; D is tentatively TRBD1 or TRBD2 (5 bases each). The CDR3 totals 14 residues. Germline CDR1 SNHLY, CDR2 FYNNEI. V was trimmed by 7 bases and J by 2 bases, leaving 15 bases between them. In nucleotides, the CDR3 is TGTGCCAGCATTTGGGACGCTGGAACCTACGAGCAGTACTTC. As protein: CASIWDAGTYEQYF. Full variable domain (rest looked up from reference TRBV2 and TRBJ2-7): EPEVTQTPSHQVTQMGQEVILRCVPISNHLYFYWYRQILGQKVEFLVSFYNNEISEKSEIFDDQFSVERPDGSNFTLKIRSTKLEDSAMYFCASIWDAGTYEQYFGPGTRLTVT.

This clonotype was seen many times. V gene TRBV6-2 or TRBV6-3 combines with J gene TRBJ1-1; TRBD1 might be the D (5 bases). Germline V lookup: CDR1 MNHEY, CDR2 SVGEGT. The CDR3 runs to 14 residues. V was shortened by 2 bases and J by 5 bases, with 12 bases between the two germline ends. The CDR3 sequence: CASSYGAGRTEAFF. The CDR3 DNA reads TGTGCCAGCAGTTACGGGGCAGGACGGACTGAAGCTTTCTTT.

This clonotype has at least ten counts. The chain is built from TRBV7-2 and TRBJ2-4, with D maybe TRBD1 (7 bases). V shed 4 bases and J shed 1 base, with 8 bases lying between them. From germline, CDR1 is SGHTA and CDR2 FQGNSA. CDR3 length: 14 residues. The CDR3: CASSSGGAKNIQYF. The CDR3 region has the DNA TGTGCCAGCAGCTCAGGGGGGGCCAAAAACATTCAGTACTTC.

In DNA, the CDR3 is TGTGCCAGCAGCACCGGGATCCGCAAGCTTGAGCAGTACTTC. It yields the protein CASSTGIRKLEQYF. The V call is TRBV5-4, the J call TRBJ2-7; possible D gene TRBD2, 5 bases. CDR3 length equals 14 residues. CDR1 is SGHNT and CDR2 is YYREEE in the germline V gene (reference sequence). V lost 4 bases, J lost 7 bases, and 18 bases lay in between.

This clonotype was recorded a few times. The chain combines TRBV2 with TRBJ1-2, with 7 bases lining up with TRBD1. The CDR3 is made up of 14 amino acids. J gave up 5 bases and V 7 bases, and 10 bases lay outside the gene matches. The germline V gene has CDR1 SNHLY and CDR2 FYNNEI. Here the CDR3 reads CASTRGDSFYGYTF. The CDR3 DNA sequence: TGTGCCAGCACCCGGGGGGACAGTTTTTATGGCTACACCTTC.

This clonotype has ten or more counts. V and J are TRBV2 and TRBJ2-7; D is unresolved. Trimming stripped 2 bases from V and 0 bases from J, with 11 bases between. The CDR3 length is 15 residues. Germline CDR1 reads SNHLY; CDR2 reads FYNNEI. The CDR3 protein is CASSEIENSSYEQYF. The CDR3 coding sequence is TGTGCCAGCAGTGAAATAGAGAACTCCTCCTACGAGCAGTACTTC.

This clonotype was counted at least ten times. V and J are TRBV24-1 and TRBJ2-1, with 7 bases fitting TRBD2. The CDR3 is 16 amino acids. Germline lookup yields CDR1 KGHDR and CDR2 SFDVKD. Trimming took 2 bases from V and 2 from J; bases not matched to a gene: 5. In DNA form, the CDR3 reads TGTGCCACCAGTGATTCAACGGGGGGTGCCTACAATGAGCAGTTCTTC. It yields the protein CATSDSTGGAYNEQFF.

This clonotype showed up many times. The chain links TRBV11-3 to TRBJ2-2; 7 bases map to TRBD1. V gave up 2 bases and J gave up 5 bases; unmatched junction bases: 8. CDR3 length equals 16 residues. CDR1 and CDR2 from the germline V gene are SGHNT and YENEEA. For the CDR3, the DNA is TGTGCCAGCAGCTTAAGGCAGGGGGTTCGTACCGGGGAGCTGTTTTTT. Protein: CASSLRQGVRTGELFF.

This clonotype was detected many times. J is TRBJ1-1 and V is TRBV29-1, with a weak D call TRBD1 (6 bases). The V gene lost 6 bases and the J gene lost 7 bases, with 12 bases spanning the gap. Germline values: CDR1 SQVTM, CDR2 ANQGSEA. This CDR3 is 11 amino acids long. This CDR3 reads CSVRGGFEAFF. CDR3 sequence (DNA): TGCAGCGTGAGGGGGGGCTTTGAAGCTTTCTTT.